The sequence of this T cell receptor (beta chain) was determined in a study of blood T cell repertoires in COVID-19. For the study at large: Sites in the United States, Italy and Spain provided acute and convalescent COVID-19 samples.

Generated by immunoSEQ multiplex PCR, the TCRdb table keeps only in-frame clones and is missing some. The table shows approximately 91,000 clones, with approximately 80% occurring only once. This CDR3 region has 16 residues. V shed 3 bases, J shed 4 bases, and the junction held 3 bases outside the gene matches. Germline V gene data show CDR1 as SGDLS and CDR2 as YYNGEE. This TCR was recovered from a man between 65 and 85 years old with acute or convalescent COVID-19. V is TRBV9 and J is TRBJ2-1, with 14 bases fitting TRBD2. The specimen was peripheral blood. CDR3 sequence (DNA): TGTGCCAGCAGCGGGACTAGCGGGAGGAATTACAATGAGCAGTTCTTC. It codes for CASSGTSGRNYNEQFF.